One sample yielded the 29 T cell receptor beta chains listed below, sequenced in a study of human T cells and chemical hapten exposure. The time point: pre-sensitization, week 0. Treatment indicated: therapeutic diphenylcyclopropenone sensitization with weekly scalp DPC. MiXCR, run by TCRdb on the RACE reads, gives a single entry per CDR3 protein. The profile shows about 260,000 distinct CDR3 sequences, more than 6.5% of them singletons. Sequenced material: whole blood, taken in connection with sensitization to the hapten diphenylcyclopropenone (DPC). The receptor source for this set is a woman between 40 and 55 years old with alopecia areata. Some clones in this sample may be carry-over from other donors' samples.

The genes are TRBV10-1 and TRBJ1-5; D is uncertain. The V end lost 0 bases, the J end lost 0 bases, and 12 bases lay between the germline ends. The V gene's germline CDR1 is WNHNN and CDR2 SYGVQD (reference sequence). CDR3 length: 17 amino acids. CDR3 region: CASSESRGLYSNQPQHF. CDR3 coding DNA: TGCGCCAGCAGTGAGTCAAGAGGGCTGTATAGCAATCAGCCCCAGCATTTT.

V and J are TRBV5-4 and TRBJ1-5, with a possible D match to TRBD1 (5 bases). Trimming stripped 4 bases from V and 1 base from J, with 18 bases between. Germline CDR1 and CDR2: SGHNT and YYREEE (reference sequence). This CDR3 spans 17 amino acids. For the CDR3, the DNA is TGTGCCAGCAGCCTAAATAATGGGGCTGGAAGCAATCAGCCCCAGCATTTT. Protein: CASSLNNGAGSNQPQHF.

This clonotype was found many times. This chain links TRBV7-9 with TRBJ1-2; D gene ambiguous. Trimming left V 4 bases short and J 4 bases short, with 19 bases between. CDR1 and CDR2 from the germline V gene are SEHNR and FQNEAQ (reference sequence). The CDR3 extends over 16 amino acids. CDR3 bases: TGTGCCAGCAGCTCGTCTTGGGGAAAGGGCAGCTATGGCTACACCTTC. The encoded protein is CASSSSWGKGSYGYTF. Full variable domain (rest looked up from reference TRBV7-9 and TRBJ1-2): DTGVSQNPRHKITKRGQNVTFRCDPISEHNRLYWYRQTLGQGPEFLTYFQNEAQLEKSRLLSDRFSAERPKGSFSTLEIQRTEQGDSAMYLCASSSSWGKGSYGYTFGSGTRLTVV.

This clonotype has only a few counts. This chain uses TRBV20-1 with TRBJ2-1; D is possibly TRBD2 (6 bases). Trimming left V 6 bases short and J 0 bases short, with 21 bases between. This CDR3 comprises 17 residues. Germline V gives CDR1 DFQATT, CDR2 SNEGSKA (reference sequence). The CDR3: CSASGTGHQSSYNEQFF. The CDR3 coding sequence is TGCAGTGCATCAGGGACTGGACACCAGAGCTCCTACAATGAGCAGTTCTTC.

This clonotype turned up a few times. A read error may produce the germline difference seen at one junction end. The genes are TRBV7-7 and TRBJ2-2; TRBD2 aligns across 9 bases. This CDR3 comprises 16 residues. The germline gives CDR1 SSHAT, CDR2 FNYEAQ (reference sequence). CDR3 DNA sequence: TGTGCTAGCAGCCCACTAGCGGGCGCGAACACCGGGGAGCTGTTTTTT. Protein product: CASSPLAGANTGELFF.

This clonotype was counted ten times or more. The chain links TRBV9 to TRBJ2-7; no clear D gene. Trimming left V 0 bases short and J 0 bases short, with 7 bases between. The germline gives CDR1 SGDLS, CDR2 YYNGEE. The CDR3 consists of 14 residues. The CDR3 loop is CASSVGQSSYEQYF. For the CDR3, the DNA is TGTGCCAGCAGCGTAGGGCAGAGCTCCTACGAGCAGTACTTC.

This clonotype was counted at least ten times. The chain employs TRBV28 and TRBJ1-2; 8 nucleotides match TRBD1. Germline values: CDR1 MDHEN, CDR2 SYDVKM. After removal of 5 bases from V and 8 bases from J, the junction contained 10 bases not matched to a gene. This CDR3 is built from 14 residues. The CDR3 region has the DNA TGTGCCAGCAGTCTCGGACAGGGAAGAAGAGGCTACACCTTC. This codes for CASSLGQGRRGYTF.

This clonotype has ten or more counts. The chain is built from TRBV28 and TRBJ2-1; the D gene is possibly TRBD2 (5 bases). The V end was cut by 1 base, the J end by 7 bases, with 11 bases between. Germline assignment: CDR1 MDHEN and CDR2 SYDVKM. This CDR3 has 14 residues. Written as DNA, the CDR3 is TGTGCCAGCAGTTTATCTTTCGGGAAGAATGAGCAGTTCTTC. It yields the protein CASSLSFGKNEQFF.

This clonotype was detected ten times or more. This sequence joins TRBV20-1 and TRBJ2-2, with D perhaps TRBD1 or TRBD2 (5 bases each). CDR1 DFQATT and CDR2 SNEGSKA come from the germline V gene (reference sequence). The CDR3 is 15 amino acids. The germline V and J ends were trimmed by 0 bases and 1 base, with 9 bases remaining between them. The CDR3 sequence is CSARDLRGNTGELFF. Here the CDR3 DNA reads TGCAGTGCTAGAGATCTGAGGGGGAACACCGGGGAGCTGTTTTTT.

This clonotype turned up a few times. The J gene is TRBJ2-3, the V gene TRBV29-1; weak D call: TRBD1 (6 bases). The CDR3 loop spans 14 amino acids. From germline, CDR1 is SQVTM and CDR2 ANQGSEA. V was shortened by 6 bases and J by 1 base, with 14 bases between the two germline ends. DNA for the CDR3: TGCAGCGTGAGATGGGCAGGGGGCACAGATACGCAGTATTTT. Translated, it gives CSVRWAGGTDTQYF.

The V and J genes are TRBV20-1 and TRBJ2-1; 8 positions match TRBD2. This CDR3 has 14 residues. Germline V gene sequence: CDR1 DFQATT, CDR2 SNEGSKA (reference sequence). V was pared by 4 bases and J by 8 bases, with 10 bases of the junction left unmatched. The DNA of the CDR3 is TGCAGTGCTACCCTCGGACTAGCAATCGATGAGCAGTTCTTC. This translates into CSATLGLAIDEQFF.

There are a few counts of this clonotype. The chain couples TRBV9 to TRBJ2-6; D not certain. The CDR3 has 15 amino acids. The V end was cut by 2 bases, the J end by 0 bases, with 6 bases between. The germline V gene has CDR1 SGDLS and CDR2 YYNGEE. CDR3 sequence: CASSVPSSGANVLTF. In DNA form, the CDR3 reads TGTGCCAGCAGCGTGCCTAGCTCTGGGGCCAACGTCCTGACTTTC.

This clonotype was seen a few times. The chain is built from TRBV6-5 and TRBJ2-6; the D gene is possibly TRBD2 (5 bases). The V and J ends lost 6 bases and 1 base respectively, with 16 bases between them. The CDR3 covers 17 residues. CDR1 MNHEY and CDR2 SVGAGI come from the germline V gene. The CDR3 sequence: CASRSGGSLSGANVLTF. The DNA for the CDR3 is TGTGCCAGCAGGTCCGGAGGCAGTCTGTCTGGGGCCAACGTCCTGACTTTC.

This chain's CDR3 is CASSFWASGTYNEQFF. DNA of the CDR3: TGTGCCAGCAGCTTCTGGGCTAGCGGGACCTACAATGAGCAGTTCTTC. The chain uses TRBV7-8 and TRBJ2-1, with 9 bases matching TRBD2. Germline assignment: CDR1 SGHVS and CDR2 FQNEAQ. CDR3 size: 16 residues. J lost 2 bases, V lost 3 bases, and 5 bases had no gene match.

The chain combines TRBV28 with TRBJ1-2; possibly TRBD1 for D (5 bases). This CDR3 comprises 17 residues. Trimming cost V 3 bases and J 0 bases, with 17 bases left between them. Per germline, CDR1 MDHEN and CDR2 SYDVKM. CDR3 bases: TGTGCCAGCAGTTTTCCATCGCGACAGAATACTAACTATGGCTACACCTTC. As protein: CASSFPSRQNTNYGYTF.

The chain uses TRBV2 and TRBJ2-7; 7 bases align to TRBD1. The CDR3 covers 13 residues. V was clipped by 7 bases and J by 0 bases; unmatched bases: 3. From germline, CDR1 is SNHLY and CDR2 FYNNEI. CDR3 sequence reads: CASKGTDSYEQYF. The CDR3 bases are TGTGCCAGCAAGGGGACAGACTCCTACGAGCAGTACTTC.

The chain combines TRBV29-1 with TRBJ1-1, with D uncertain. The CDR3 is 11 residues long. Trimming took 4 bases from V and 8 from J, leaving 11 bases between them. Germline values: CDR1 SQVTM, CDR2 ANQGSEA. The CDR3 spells CSVGSRREAFF. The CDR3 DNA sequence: TGCAGCGTTGGAAGCCGTAGGGAAGCTTTCTTT.

In DNA form, the CDR3 reads TGCAGCGCTGGAGGGGGTAGCAATCAGCCCCAGCATTTT. It is translated as CSAGGGSNQPQHF. The chain couples TRBV29-1 to TRBJ1-5; a possible D gene is TRBD1 (6 bases). CDR1 and CDR2 (germline): SQVTM, ANQGSEA. V lost 7 bases and J 0 bases, leaving 10 bases between the germline ends. The CDR3 runs to 13 residues.

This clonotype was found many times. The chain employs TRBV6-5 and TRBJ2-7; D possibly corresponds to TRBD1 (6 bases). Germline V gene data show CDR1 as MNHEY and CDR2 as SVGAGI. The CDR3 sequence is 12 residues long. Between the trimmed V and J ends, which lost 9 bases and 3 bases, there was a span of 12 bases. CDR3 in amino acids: CASGHRDYEQYF. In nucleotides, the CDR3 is TGTGCCAGTGGGCACAGGGACTACGAGCAGTACTTC.

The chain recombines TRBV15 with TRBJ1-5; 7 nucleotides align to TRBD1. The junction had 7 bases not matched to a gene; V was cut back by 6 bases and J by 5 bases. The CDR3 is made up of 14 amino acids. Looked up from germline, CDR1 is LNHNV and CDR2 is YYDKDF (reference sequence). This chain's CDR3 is CATSQGTAHQPQHF. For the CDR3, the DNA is TGTGCCACCAGTCAAGGGACAGCGCATCAGCCCCAGCATTTT.

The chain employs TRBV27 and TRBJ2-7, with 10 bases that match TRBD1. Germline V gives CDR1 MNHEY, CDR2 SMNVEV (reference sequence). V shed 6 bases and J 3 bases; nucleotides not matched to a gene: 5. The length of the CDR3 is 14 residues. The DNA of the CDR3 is TGTGCCAGCAGCCGACAGGGGGCCCACTACGAGCAGTACTTC. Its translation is CASSRQGAHYEQYF.

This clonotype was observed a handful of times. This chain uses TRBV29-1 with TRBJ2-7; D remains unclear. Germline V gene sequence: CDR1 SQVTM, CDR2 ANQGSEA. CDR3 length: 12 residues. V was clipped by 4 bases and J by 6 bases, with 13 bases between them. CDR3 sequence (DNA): TGCAGCGTTGGTGAGTCGGTTATCGAGCAGTACTTC. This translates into CSVGESVIEQYF.

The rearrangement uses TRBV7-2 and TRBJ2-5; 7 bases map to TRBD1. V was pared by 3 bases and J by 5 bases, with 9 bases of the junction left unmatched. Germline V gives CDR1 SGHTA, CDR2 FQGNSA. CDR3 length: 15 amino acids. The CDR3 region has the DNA TGTGCCAGCAGCTTCAACGAGGGGGCGCGGGAGACCCAGTACTTC. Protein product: CASSFNEGARETQYF. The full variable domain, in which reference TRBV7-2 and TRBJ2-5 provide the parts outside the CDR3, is GAGVSQSPSNKVTEKGKDVELRCDPISGHTALYWYRQSLGQGLEFLIYFQGNSAPDKSGLPSDRFSAERTGGSVSTLTIQRTQQEDSAVYLCASSFNEGARETQYFGPGTRLLVL.

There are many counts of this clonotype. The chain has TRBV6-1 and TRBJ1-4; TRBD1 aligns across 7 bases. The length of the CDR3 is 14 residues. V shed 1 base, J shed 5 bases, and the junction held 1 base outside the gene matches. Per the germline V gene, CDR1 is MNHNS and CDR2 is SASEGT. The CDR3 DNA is TGTGCCAGCAGTGAAGGGGGACAGAATGAAAAACTGTTTTTT. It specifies CASSEGGQNEKLFF.

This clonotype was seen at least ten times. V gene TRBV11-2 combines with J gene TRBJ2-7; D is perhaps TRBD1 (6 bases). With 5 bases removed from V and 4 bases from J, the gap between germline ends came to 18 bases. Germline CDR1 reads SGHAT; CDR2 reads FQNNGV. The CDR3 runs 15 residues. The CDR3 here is CASSPPPSTGYEQYF. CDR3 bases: TGTGCCAGCAGCCCCCCGCCTTCAACAGGGTACGAGCAGTACTTC.

The CDR3 spells CASSLDGPNTEAFF. The CDR3 nucleotides read TGTGCCAGCAGCTTAGACGGACCTAACACTGAAGCTTTCTTT. The chain has TRBV7-9 and TRBJ1-1, with D uncertain. CDR3 length equals 14 residues. Deletions cut 1 base from V and 2 bases from J, with 8 bases between. Germline V gives CDR1 SEHNR, CDR2 FQNEAQ (reference sequence).

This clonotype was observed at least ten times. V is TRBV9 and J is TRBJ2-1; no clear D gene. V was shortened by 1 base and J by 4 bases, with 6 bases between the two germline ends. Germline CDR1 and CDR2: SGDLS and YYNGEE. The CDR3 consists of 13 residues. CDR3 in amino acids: CASSVNSYNEQFF. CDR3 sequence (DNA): TGTGCCAGCAGCGTAAACAGTTACAATGAGCAGTTCTTC.

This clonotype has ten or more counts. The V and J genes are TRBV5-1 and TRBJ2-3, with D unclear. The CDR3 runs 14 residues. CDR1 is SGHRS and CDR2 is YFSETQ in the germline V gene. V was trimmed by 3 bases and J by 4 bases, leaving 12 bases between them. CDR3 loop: CASSWTAVADTQYF. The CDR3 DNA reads TGCGCCAGCAGCTGGACGGCGGTTGCAGATACGCAGTATTTT.

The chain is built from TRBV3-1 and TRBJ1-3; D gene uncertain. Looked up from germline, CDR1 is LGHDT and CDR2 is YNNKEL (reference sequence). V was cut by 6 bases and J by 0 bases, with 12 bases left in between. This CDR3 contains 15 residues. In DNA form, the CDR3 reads TGTGCCAGCAGTCCCGGGCCCAACTCTGGAAACACCATATATTTT. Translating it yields CASSPGPNSGNTIYF.